Described below is a single T cell receptor (beta chain) sequence and its context. No antigen is known for it. The treatment here: approximately nine-day PBMC culture with coronavirus spike peptide pools or control peptides (ViraFEST assay). The sample belongs to a study of vaccination and CD4 T cells after COVID-19. Cultured CD4+ T-cell DNA underwent Oncomine TCR Beta short-read sequencing. Each CDR3 protein is one row after TCRdb ran MiXCR on the PCR reads. The sample includes some 10,000 distinct CDR3 sequences, about 54% of them seen just once. This receptor was obtained from a human donor who had recovered from COVID-19. The sequenced sample consisted of CD4+ T cells from blood, cultured in vitro.

The CDR3 nucleotides are TGTGCCAGCAGCAGTTCCCGGGAAGGCCTTAGCACAGATACGCAGTATTTT. It is translated as CASSSSREGLSTDTQYF. The gene calls are TRBV11-2 and TRBJ2-3; TRBD2 is a possible D gene (5 bases). The CDR3 has 17 residues. The V end was cut by 5 bases, the J end by 0 bases, with 18 bases between. Germline V gene sequence: CDR1 SGHAT, CDR2 FQNNGV.